This record looks at one T cell receptor (beta chain) sequence and its context. Its cognate antigen is unknown. Per germline, CDR1 SGHDT and CDR2 YYEEEE. V was pared by 3 bases and J by 4 bases, with 12 bases of the junction left unmatched. The CDR3 extends over 17 amino acids. The data were obtained in a study of beta chain features in type 1 diabetes. General study results and limits: TCRB repertoires of naive, central memory and Treg cells appeared more similar among patients than among healthy donors. Shorter TCRB CDR3s, moderately but significantly so, were found in Type 1 diabetes patients in all four CD4+ subsets. The influence of HLA type on TCRB rearrangement stayed undetermined.

Expressed TCRB transcripts got sequenced, as all isolated RNA was reverse transcribed. Here immunoSEQ multiplex PCR was the method, and the copy in TCRdb shows in-frame clones only, minus some. The sample shows 900,000 or so clones, 15% to 20% of them seen only once. Staining for CD45RO/CCR7/CD25/CD127/CD95/CD27 allowed sorting of CD4+ naive, central memory, regulatory and stem cell-like memory cells. V is TRBV5-6 and J is TRBJ1-4; 7 bases align to TRBD1. The sequenced material came from naive CD4+ T cells from blood. This receptor was taken from a woman aged 18-30 years in good health. Written as DNA, the CDR3 is TGTGCCAGCAGCTCAACCGGGACAGCCACTCGTAATGAAAAACTGTTTTTT. It yields the protein CASSSTGTATRNEKLFF.